One sample yielded the 12 T cell receptor beta chains listed below, sequenced in a study of tissue T cells after allogeneic stem cell transplantation. Assay used: immunoSEQ multiplex PCR; TCRdb lists only in-frame clones, some missing. The data show about 6,600 clones, about 45% seen once. The time point: mouse harvest day 7 after allogeneic transplant. Tail vein injection delivered 10^7 T-cell-depleted bone marrow cells and 10^6 splenic CD5+ T cells. Sequenced input: lymph node tissue. Source of these receptors: a female BALB/c mouse given C57BL/6 T cells with graft-versus-host disease after an allogeneic hematopoietic cell transplant.

A remark on this clone: Germline and genes here are mouse. The observed sequence ends 1 residue before the CDR3 terminus, with the missing tail filled in from the germline J gene. This chain links TRBV1 with TRBJ1-4; TRBD1 matches 12 bases. The CDR3 loop spans 16 amino acids. Germline V gene data show CDR1 as NSQYPW and CDR2 as LRSPGD (reference sequence). V was pared by 4 bases and J by 7 bases, with 7 bases of the junction left unmatched. Here the CDR3 reads CTCSGAGTGGGERLFF. The CDR3 bases that were read are TGCACCTGCAGTGGGGCCGGGACAGGGGGCGGCGAAAGATTATTT.

This clone has a handful of counts. Gene names and germline match the mouse. The DNA ends 1 residue before the CDR3 does, and the rest of the CDR3 is filled in from the germline J gene. The chain has TRBV1 and TRBJ1-3; 10 bases agree with TRBD1. The length of the CDR3 is 17 residues. V was clipped by 3 bases and J by 0 bases; unmatched bases: 5. Germline V gives CDR1 NSQYPW, CDR2 LRSPGD (reference sequence). CDR3 residues: CTCSALRDRGSGNTLYF. CDR3 DNA, as far as it was read: TGCACCTGCAGTGCCCTCCGGGACAGGGGTTCTGGAAATACGCTCTAT.

Note on this clone: The gene names given are mouse names. The read ends 1 residue shy of where the CDR3 ends; the end is completed using the germline J gene. This chain joins TRBV3 and TRBJ1-6; no reliable D call. Being an ORF, TRBJ1-6 has a function that is uncertain. Germline lookup yields CDR1 SNHLY and CDR2 FYNGKV (reference sequence). This CDR3 comprises 13 residues. Trimming stripped 1 base from V and 7 bases from J, with 5 bases between. The CDR3 sequence is CASSLGGNSPLYF. The part of the CDR3 DNA that was read is TGTGCCAGCAGCTTAGGTGGGAATTCGCCCCTCTAC.

In regard to this clone: The germline and genes are mouse ones. Read sequence stops 1 residue before the CDR3 end, and the germline J gene provides the missing end. The V call is TRBV26, the J call TRBJ2-2, with D tentatively TRBD1 (5 bases). Trimming took 5 bases from V and 2 from J, leaving 6 bases between them. Germline V gives CDR1 KGHPV, CDR2 FQNQEV (reference sequence). The CDR3 contains 13 residues. The DNA read from the CDR3 is TGTGCCAGCAGTTCAGGGAACACCGGGCAGCTCTAC. Residues: CASSSGNTGQLY. From start to end, the CDR3 is CASSSGNTGQLYF.

Comments on this clone: Here the gene names and germline are mouse. The CDR3 extends 1 residue past the end of the read, so its final part is completed from the germline J gene. The chain has TRBV29 and TRBJ1-6; D is perhaps TRBD1 (5 bases). TRBJ1-6 is treated as an ORF (open reading frame) with a function not yet certain. The CDR3 runs 14 residues. Germline assignment: CDR1 MSHET and CDR2 SYDVDS. V was shortened by 6 bases and J by 2 bases, with 8 bases between the two germline ends. This CDR3 reads CASSRDPYNSPLYF. CDR3 DNA (partial): TGTGCTAGCAGCCGGGACCCCTATAATTCGCCCCTCTAC.

Of note for this clone: The listed genes are named as in mouse. The CDR3 is cut off 1 residue early in the read; its end comes from the germline J gene. The chain recombines TRBV20 with TRBJ1-2; D uncertain. The germline V and J ends were trimmed by 1 base and 3 bases, with 3 bases remaining between them. CDR1 and CDR2 (germline): GFQATS, STVNSAI. This CDR3 comprises 11 residues. CDR3 DNA, as far as it was read: TGTGGTGCTAGGGGGGACTCCGACTACACC. This codes for CGARGDSDYT. The full CDR3 reads CGARGDSDYTF.

In its sample, this clone is large. The gene names given are mouse names. CDR3 DNA (partial): TGTGCCAGCAGTCCCGGGACAAAATATGAACAGTAC. Translation: CASSPGTKYEQY. The complete CDR3 protein is CASSPGTKYEQYF. The rearrangement links TRBV26 to TRBJ2-7, with a weak D call TRBD1 (6 bases). With the read ending 1 residue before the CDR3 end, the germline J gene is used to fill in that end. Trimming removed 4 bases at V and 4 bases at J, with 11 bases between. CDR1 and CDR2 from the germline V gene are KGHPV and FQNQEV (reference sequence). The CDR3 runs 13 residues.

This clone appeared a few times. Mouse gene names apply. The DNA ends 1 residue before the CDR3 does, and the rest of the CDR3 is filled in from the germline J gene. This chain joins TRBV19 and TRBJ2-7; D may be TRBD1 (6 bases). The V end lost 2 bases, the J end lost 4 bases, and 7 bases lay between the germline ends. CDR3 length: 12 amino acids. Germline CDR1 reads FNHDT; CDR2 reads SITEND (reference sequence). CDR3 DNA (partial): TGTGCCAGCAGTATGGGACAATATGAACAGTAC. This sequence encodes CASSMGQYEQY. The complete CDR3 reads CASSMGQYEQYF.

This clone was counted between two and nine times. Gene names and germline match the mouse. From the germline J gene comes the end of the CDR3, since the read stops 1 residue before it. The chain links TRBV26 to TRBJ1-6; D is unresolved. TRBJ1-6 is filed as an ORF, its function uncertain. Germline V gene lookup returns CDR1 KGHPV and CDR2 FQNQEV (reference sequence). V was clipped by 4 bases and J by 0 bases, with 4 bases between them. The CDR3 has 14 amino acids. The CDR3 spells CASSPYSYNSPLYF. CDR3 DNA (partial): TGTGCCAGCAGTCCATATTCCTATAATTCGCCCCTCTAC.

Of note for this clone: The junction and the germline gene differ at one end; a read error may be behind it. Gene names and germline refer to mouse. The CDR3 end falls 1 residue outside the read, so it is completed with the germline J gene. V gene TRBV26 combines with J gene TRBJ2-4; unclear D gene. Germline values: CDR1 KGHPV, CDR2 FQNQEV (reference sequence). CDR3 length equals 13 residues. CDR3 loop: CASSPSGQSTLYF. The CDR3 bases that were read are TGTGCCAGCAGTCCGAGTGGTCAAAGCACCTTGTAC.

Details on this clone: Gene names follow the mouse nomenclature. The read ends 1 residue shy of where the CDR3 ends; the end is completed using the germline J gene. The chain uses TRBV13-2 and TRBJ2-7, with D possibly TRBD2 on 6 matching bases. With 7 bases removed from V and 0 bases from J, the gap between germline ends came to 8 bases. Germline-derived CDR1 and CDR2 are NNHNN and SYGAGS (reference sequence). The CDR3 is 12 residues long. CDR3 DNA, as far as it was read: TGTGCCAGCCTGGGGAGCTCCTATGAACAGTAC. As protein: CASLGSSYEQY. The CDR3 in full is CASLGSSYEQYF.

This clone turned up a few times. Gene names denote mouse genes. The missing CDR3 end, 1 residue past where the read stops, is filled in from the germline J gene. The chain carries TRBV19 and TRBJ2-4, with 7 bases matching TRBD2. The CDR3 is 14 residues long. Trimming took 1 base from V and 4 from J; bases not matched to a gene: 3. CDR1 is FNHDT and CDR2 is SITEND in the germline V gene (reference sequence). The CDR3 DNA, read in part, is TGTGCCAGCAGTATATGGGGACTGAAAAACACCTTGTAC. This sequence encodes CASSIWGLKNTLY. The whole CDR3 reads CASSIWGLKNTLYF.